What follows are 11 T cell receptor beta chains derived from one specimen sequenced in a study of cytomegalovirus exposure and HLA in healthy donors. PCR was performed using 60 Vbeta and 13 Jbeta primers. Some clones are missing from TCRdb's copy, which holds only in-frame ones; the method was immunoSEQ multiplex PCR. The data contain tens of thousands of clones, around four fifths of them seen just once; the ten biggest clones take up approximately 3%. Sequencing was done on a sample of PBMCs. Every receptor here comes from a woman between 25 and 40 years old in good health and CMV-seronegative.

This chain joins TRBV15 and TRBJ2-4; 10 bases fit TRBD1. Germline V gene sequence: CDR1 LNHNV, CDR2 YYDKDF (reference sequence). J lost 5 bases, V lost 6 bases, and 4 bases had no gene match. This CDR3 is built from 14 residues. The CDR3 bases are TGTGCCACCAGTATTGGACAGGGGGAAAACATTCAGTACTTC. Translation gives CATSIGQGENIQYF.

The chain is built from TRBV9 and TRBJ2-1; 12 bases agree with TRBD2. V shed 4 bases, J shed 2 bases, and the junction held 7 bases outside the gene matches. The germline CDR1 and CDR2 sequences are SGDLS and YYNGEE. This CDR3 has 17 residues. CDR3: CASSFGLAGTAYNEQFF. CDR3 nucleotide sequence: TGTGCCAGCAGCTTCGGACTAGCGGGGACCGCCTACAATGAGCAGTTCTTC.

The chain uses TRBV7-2 and TRBJ1-6; D is unresolved. In germline, CDR1 is SGHTA, CDR2 FQGNSA. The CDR3 has 19 residues. Trimming removed 4 bases at V and 3 bases at J, with 22 bases between. CDR3 nucleotide sequence: TGTGCCAGCAGCTCACATGGGCCGTCTCCTGGCAACTATAATTCACCCCTCCACTTT. As protein: CASSSHGPSPGNYNSPLHF.

In its sample, this clone was seen a few times. This chain links TRBV9 with TRBJ1-4, with D unclear. Germline CDR1 and CDR2: SGDLS and YYNGEE. This CDR3 is built from 14 residues. The V end was cut by 2 bases, the J end by 1 base, with 6 bases between. CDR3 sequence (DNA): TGTGCCAGCAGCGTCCGCGGAACTAATGAAAAACTGTTTTTT. Translation gives CASSVRGTNEKLFF.

This clone was seen a few times. The chain combines TRBV29-1 with TRBJ1-1, with 8 bases lining up with TRBD1. The CDR3 runs to 13 residues. The germline CDR1 and CDR2 sequences are SQVTM and ANQGSEA. With V trimmed by 4 bases and J by 4 bases, 5 bases remained unmatched. CDR3 protein: CSVGAGGPTEAFF. CDR3 DNA sequence: TGCAGCGTTGGGGCAGGGGGCCCCACTGAAGCTTTCTTT.

This clone was counted a few times. The CDR3 coding sequence is TGTGCCACCCGGGACAGGAACTATGGCTACACCTTC. Translating it yields CATRDRNYGYTF. The rearrangement joins TRBV6-4 to TRBJ1-2; TRBD1 aligns across 8 bases. This CDR3 comprises 12 residues. Germline loops: CDR1 MRHNA, CDR2 SNTAGT. The V and J ends lost 10 bases and 2 bases, in that order; junction bases with no gene match: 3.

The V call is TRBV7-9, the J call TRBJ2-3, with TRBD1 as a possible D gene (5 bases). Trimming removed 4 bases at V and 1 base at J, with 15 bases between. This CDR3 is 16 amino acids long. Germline V gives CDR1 SEHNR, CDR2 FQNEAQ (reference sequence). The CDR3: CASSSVWGYGTDTQYF. CDR3 DNA: TGTGCCAGCAGCTCTGTTTGGGGCTATGGCACAGATACGCAGTATTTT.

The chain combines TRBV30 with TRBJ2-1; D unclear. Germline V gene sequence: CDR1 GTSNPN, CDR2 SVGIG (reference sequence). Trimming shortened V by 0 bases and J by 8 bases, and 5 bases separated the two germline ends. The length of the CDR3 is 11 residues. CDR3 DNA sequence: TGTGCCTGGAGTGTACGAGATGAGCAGTTCTTC. Protein product: CAWSVRDEQFF.

The V call is TRBV15, the J call TRBJ1-2; 7 bases line up with TRBD1. Germline CDR1 and CDR2: LNHNV and YYDKDF (reference sequence). This CDR3 is built from 13 residues. V trimming: 5 bases; J trimming: 4 bases; junction bases outside the gene matches: 4. CDR3 loop: CATSRQGGYGYTF. CDR3 in DNA: TGTGCCACCAGCCGGCAGGGGGGCTATGGCTACACCTTC.

This clone was found a few times. V is TRBV19 and J is TRBJ1-2, with a possible D match to TRBD1 (5 bases). This CDR3 contains 12 residues. Germline-derived CDR1 and CDR2 are LNHDA and SQIVND (reference sequence). The germline V and J ends were trimmed by 4 bases and 8 bases, with 11 bases remaining between them. The CDR3 reads CASSNQGGGYTF. CDR3 nucleotides: TGTGCCAGTAGTAACCAGGGAGGGGGCTACACCTTC.

This clone was detected only a few times. The chain joins TRBV11-3 to TRBJ2-1, with 8 bases matching TRBD1. V lost 4 bases, J lost 6 bases, and 5 bases stayed unmatched. Germline assignment: CDR1 SGHNT and CDR2 YENEEA. This CDR3 has 14 amino acids. The CDR3 DNA reads TGTGCCAGCAGCTACCCGGGGACAGGCAATGAGCAGTTCTTC. This sequence encodes CASSYPGTGNEQFF.